A single sample is the source of the 7 T cell receptor beta chains below, sequenced in a study of tumor-infiltrating lymphocytes in localized non-small cell lung cancer. TCRdb's table, derived via immunoSEQ multiplex PCR, lists solely in-frame clones and lacks some. This sample yields roughly 10,000 clones, of which 65% to 80% are seen a single time; over 15% belongs to the top ten. What was sequenced was uninvolved lung tissue not adjacent to the tumor. Every receptor here comes from a human donor with non-small cell lung cancer.

The V and J genes are TRBV7-6 and TRBJ2-1, with 8 positions matching TRBD1. Trimming cost V 3 bases and J 6 bases; bases outside gene matches: 10. This CDR3 has 16 amino acids. The V gene's germline CDR1 is SGHVS and CDR2 FNYEAQ. The CDR3 sequence: CASSLDEDRESNEQFF. The CDR3 DNA reads as TGTGCCAGCAGCTTGGACGAGGACAGGGAGAGCAATGAGCAGTTCTTC.

This clone was seen only once. The same CDR3 arises from other DNA sequences in this sample as well. The chain is built from TRBV5-1 and TRBJ2-2, with unresolved D. Germline CDR1 reads SGHRS; CDR2 reads YFSETQ. This CDR3 is built from 15 residues. The V and J ends lost 0 bases and 2 bases respectively, with 8 bases between them. This CDR3 is CASSLAETNTGELFF. CDR3 nucleotides: TGCGCCAGCAGCTTGGCTGAGACCAACACCGGGGAGCTGTTTTTT.

This clone has just a few counts. V gene TRBV19 combines with J gene TRBJ1-1; a weak D match, TRBD1 (6 bases). The CDR3 loop spans 14 amino acids. V shed 6 bases and J shed 6 bases, with 17 bases lying between them. Per the germline V gene, CDR1 is LNHDA and CDR2 is SQIVND (reference sequence). DNA of the CDR3: TGTGCCAGTAGCAGGGACCGGGGGGGCGCTGAAGCTTTCTTT. Amino acid sequence: CASSRDRGGAEAFF. Variable domain in full (rest from reference TRBV19 and TRBJ1-1): DGGITQSPKYLFRKEGQNVTLSCEQNLNHDAMYWYRQDPGQGLRLIYYSQIVNDFQKGDIAEGYSVSREKKESFPLTVTSAQKNPTAFYLCASSRDRGGAEAFFGQGTRLTVV.

The chain joins TRBV10-3 to TRBJ2-2, with 8 bases lining up with TRBD1. V gave up 3 bases and J gave up 6 bases; unmatched junction bases: 12. CDR3 length: 17 residues. Germline V gives CDR1 ENHRY, CDR2 SYGVKD. The CDR3: CAISEGVGRQGSGELFF. Written as DNA, the CDR3 is TGTGCCATCAGTGAAGGAGTTGGGAGACAGGGGTCCGGGGAGCTGTTTTTT.

The V gene is TRBV5-4, the J gene TRBJ2-1; 7 bases align to TRBD1. The CDR3 extends over 16 amino acids. Germline CDR1 is SGHNT and CDR2 is YYREEE (reference sequence). With 6 bases clipped from V and 0 bases from J, the junction kept 9 bases outside the gene matches. The chain's CDR3 is CASTPPGQSSYNEQFF. CDR3 nucleotide sequence: TGTGCCAGCACACCGCCGGGACAGAGCTCCTACAATGAGCAGTTCTTC.

The chain combines TRBV30 with TRBJ1-1; tentatively, D is TRBD1 (6 bases). Germline assignment: CDR1 GTSNPN and CDR2 SVGIG (reference sequence). The CDR3 loop spans 15 amino acids. Trimming removed 7 bases from V and 2 bases from J, with 20 bases in between. The CDR3 here is CAFGVRRGANTEAFF. The DNA of the CDR3 is TGTGCCTTTGGAGTCCGCCGGGGGGCAAACACTGAAGCTTTCTTT.

V gene TRBV27 combines with J gene TRBJ2-3; D ambiguous. The V end was cut by 3 bases, the J end by 1 base, with 14 bases between. From germline, CDR1 is MNHEY and CDR2 SMNVEV (reference sequence). The CDR3 extends over 16 amino acids. The CDR3 region is CASSLVRVFGTDTQYF. DNA of the CDR3: TGTGCCAGCAGTTTGGTTAGGGTCTTCGGCACAGATACGCAGTATTTT.